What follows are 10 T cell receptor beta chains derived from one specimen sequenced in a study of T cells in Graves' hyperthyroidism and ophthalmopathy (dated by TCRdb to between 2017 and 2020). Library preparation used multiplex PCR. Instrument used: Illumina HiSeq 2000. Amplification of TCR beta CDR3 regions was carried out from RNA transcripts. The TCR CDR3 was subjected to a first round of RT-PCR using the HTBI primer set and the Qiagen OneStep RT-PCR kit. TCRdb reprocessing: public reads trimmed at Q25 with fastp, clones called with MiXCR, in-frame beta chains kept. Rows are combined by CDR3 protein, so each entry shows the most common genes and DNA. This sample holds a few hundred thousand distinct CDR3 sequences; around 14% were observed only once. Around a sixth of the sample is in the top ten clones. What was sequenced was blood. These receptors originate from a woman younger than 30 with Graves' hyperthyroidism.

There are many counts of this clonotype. The CDR3 loop is CAISEQFSGNTIYF. The CDR3 region has the DNA TGTGCCATCAGTGAACAGTTCTCTGGAAACACCATATATTTT. The chain links TRBV10-3 to TRBJ1-3, with unresolved D. The V end was cut by 3 bases, the J end by 0 bases, with 6 bases between. The CDR3 consists of 14 residues. CDR1 is ENHRY, CDR2 SYGVKD, per germline.

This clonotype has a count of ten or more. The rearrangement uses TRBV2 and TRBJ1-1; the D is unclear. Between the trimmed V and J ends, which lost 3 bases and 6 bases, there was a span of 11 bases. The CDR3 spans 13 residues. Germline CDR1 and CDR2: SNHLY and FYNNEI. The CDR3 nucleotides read TGTGCCAGCAGTGATTTGGGCTTCGCTGAAGCTTTCTTT. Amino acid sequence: CASSDLGFAEAFF.

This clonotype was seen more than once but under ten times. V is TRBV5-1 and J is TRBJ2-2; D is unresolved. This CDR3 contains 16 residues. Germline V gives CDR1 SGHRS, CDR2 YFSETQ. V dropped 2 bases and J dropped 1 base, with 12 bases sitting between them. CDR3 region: CASSLPGQRNTGELFF. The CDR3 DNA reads TGCGCCAGCAGCTTACCGGGCCAAAGGAACACCGGGGAGCTGTTTTTT.

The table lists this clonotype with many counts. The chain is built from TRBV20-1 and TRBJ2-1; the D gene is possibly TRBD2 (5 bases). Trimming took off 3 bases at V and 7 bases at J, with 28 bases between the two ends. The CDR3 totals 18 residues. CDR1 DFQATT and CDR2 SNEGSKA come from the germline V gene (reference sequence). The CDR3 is CSASRSPLEGVVRNEQFF. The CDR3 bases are TGCAGTGCTAGTCGCTCCCCCCTCGAGGGAGTAGTCAGAAATGAGCAGTTCTTC.

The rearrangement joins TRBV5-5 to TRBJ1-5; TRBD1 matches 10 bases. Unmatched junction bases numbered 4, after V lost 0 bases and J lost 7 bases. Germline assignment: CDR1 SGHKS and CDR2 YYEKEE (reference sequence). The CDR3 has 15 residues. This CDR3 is CASSLGGTGDQPQHF. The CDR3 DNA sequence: TGTGCCAGCAGCTTGGGGGGGACAGGGGACCAGCCCCAGCATTTT. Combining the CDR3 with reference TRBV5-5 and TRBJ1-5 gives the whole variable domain DAGVTQSPTHLIKTRGQQVTLRCSPISGHKSVSWYQQVLGQGPQFIFQYYEKEERGRGNFPDRFSARQFPNYSSELNVNALLLGDSALYLCASSLGGTGDQPQHFGDGTRLSIL.

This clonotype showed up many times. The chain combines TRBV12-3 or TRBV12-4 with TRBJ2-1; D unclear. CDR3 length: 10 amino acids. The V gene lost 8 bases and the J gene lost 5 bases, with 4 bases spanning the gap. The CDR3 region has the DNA TGTGCCAGCGGGGACAATGAGCAGTTCTTC. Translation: CASGDNEQFF.

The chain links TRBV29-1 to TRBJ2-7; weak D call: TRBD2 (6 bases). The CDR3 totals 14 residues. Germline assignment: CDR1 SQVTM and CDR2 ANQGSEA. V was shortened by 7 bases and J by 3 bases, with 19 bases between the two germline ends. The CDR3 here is CSAGPRAGNYEQYF. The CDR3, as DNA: TGCAGCGCCGGCCCCCGTGCGGGGAACTACGAGCAGTACTTC.

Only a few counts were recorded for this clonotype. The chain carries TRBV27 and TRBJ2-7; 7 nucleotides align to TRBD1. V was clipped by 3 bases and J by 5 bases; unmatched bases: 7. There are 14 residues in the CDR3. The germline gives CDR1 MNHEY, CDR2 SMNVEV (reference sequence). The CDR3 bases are TGTGCCAGCAGTTTCAAGGGGGCGGTCAACGAGCAGTACTTC. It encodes CASSFKGAVNEQYF.

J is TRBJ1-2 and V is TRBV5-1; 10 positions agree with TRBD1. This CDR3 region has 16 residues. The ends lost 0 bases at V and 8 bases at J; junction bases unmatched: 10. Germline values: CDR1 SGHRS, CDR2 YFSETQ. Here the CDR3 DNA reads TGCGCCAGCAGCTTGGAGCCGACAGGGGGCCAGGGAGGCTACACCTTC. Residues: CASSLEPTGGQGGYTF.

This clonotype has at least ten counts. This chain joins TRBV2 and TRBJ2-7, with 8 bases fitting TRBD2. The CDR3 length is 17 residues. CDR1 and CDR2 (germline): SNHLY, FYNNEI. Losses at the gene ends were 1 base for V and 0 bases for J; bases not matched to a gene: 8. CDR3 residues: CASSEGAGGLLSYEQYV. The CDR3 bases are TGTGCCAGCAGTGAAGGGGCGGGGGGCCTACTCTCCTACGAGCAGTACGTC.